The 13 T cell receptor beta chains below all came from one sample that was sequenced in a study of T cell responses to AZD1222 COVID-19 vaccine (dated by TCRdb to about 2021). The method behind the library was the immunoSEQ multiplex PCR assay. TCRdb retrieved this table from immuneACCESS and kept in-frame rearrangements only. Not all clones are present; in checked studies, unresolved V genes account for under half, and no reason is known for the remainder. This sample is represented by about 130,000 clones; approximately 84% of them were singletons. 4.1% of the sample comes from the top ten. What this sample's time point label stands for: baseline before first vaccination. The material sequenced was peripheral blood, taken on day 0 of AZD1222 vaccination. The receptors here all came from an adult in good health.

This clone was counted a single time. The chain carries TRBV14 and TRBJ1-1; D unresolved. Trimming took off 4 bases at V and 0 bases at J, with 6 bases between the two ends. Germline CDR1 SGHDN, CDR2 FVKESK. The CDR3 is 13 amino acids. Here the CDR3 DNA reads TGTGCCAGCAGCCCCTTAATGAACACTGAAGCTTTCTTT. Translated: CASSPLMNTEAFF.

V is TRBV6-6 and J is TRBJ1-1; D remains ambiguous. The CDR3 runs 15 residues. The germline CDR1 and CDR2 sequences are MNHNY and SVGAGI (reference sequence). Trimming shortened V by 2 bases and J by 0 bases, and 10 bases separated the two germline ends. The CDR3 reads CASSYPQPMNTEAFF. The CDR3 region has the DNA TGTGCCAGCAGTTACCCGCAGCCAATGAACACTGAAGCTTTCTTT.

The CDR3 region has the DNA TGTGCCAGCAGCGGAGGAGGGGCCACAAGGGGGGGTCAGCCCCAGCATTTT. Protein product: CASSGGGATRGGQPQHF. J is TRBJ1-5 and V is TRBV7-9; D possibly corresponds to TRBD1 (6 bases). The CDR3 consists of 17 residues. Germline CDR1 reads SEHNR; CDR2 reads FQNEAQ (reference sequence). The V end was cut by 5 bases, the J end by 6 bases, with 23 bases between.

This clone was seen more than once but under ten times. This chain uses TRBV5-6 with TRBJ1-4; perhaps TRBD1 as D (5 bases). V dropped 3 bases and J dropped 1 base, with 13 bases sitting between them. The CDR3 is 16 amino acids. Looked up from germline, CDR1 is SGHDT and CDR2 is YYEEEE. The DNA of the CDR3 is TGTGCCAGCAGCTCGGTCGGGGCAGGAACTAATGAAAAACTGTTTTTT. Amino acids: CASSSVGAGTNEKLFF. The full variable domain, in which reference TRBV5-6 and TRBJ1-4 provide the parts outside the CDR3, is DAGVTQSPTHLIKTRGQQVTLRCSPKSGHDTVSWYQQALGQGPQFIFQYYEEEERQRGNFPDRFSGHQFPNYSSELNVNALLLGDSALYLCASSSVGAGTNEKLFFGSGTQLSVL.

V and J are TRBV28 and TRBJ2-7; TRBD2 is a possible D gene (5 bases). V lost 7 bases and J lost 6, with 13 bases in between. The CDR3 spans 12 residues. Germline values: CDR1 MDHEN, CDR2 SYDVKM. DNA of the CDR3: TGTGCCAGCACCTCCCTGGGGAGCGAGCAGTACTTC. Translation: CASTSLGSEQYF.

V is TRBV6-1 and J is TRBJ1-2; D not certain. There are 16 residues in the CDR3. V lost 4 bases and J 0 bases, leaving 15 bases between the germline ends. CDR1 and CDR2 from the germline V gene are MNHNS and SASEGT. CDR3 region: CASSVYGETSNYGYTF. CDR3 in DNA: TGTGCCAGCAGTGTTTACGGGGAGACATCTAACTATGGCTACACCTTC.

The gene calls are TRBV19 and TRBJ2-3; a weak D match, TRBD2 (5 bases). The CDR3 has 16 amino acids. Trimming cost V 3 bases and J 1 base, with 14 bases left between them. Germline V gene data show CDR1 as LNHDA and CDR2 as SQIVND (reference sequence). The CDR3 sequence is CASSIRADHRTDTQYF. The CDR3 region has the DNA TGTGCCAGTAGTATTCGAGCGGACCACCGCACAGATACGCAGTATTTT.

As to this clone: This CDR3 is also generated by other DNA sequences in the sample. This chain connects TRBV30 to TRBJ1-6, with D possibly TRBD1 on 5 matching bases. Trimming removed 2 bases from V and 9 bases from J, with 8 bases in between. CDR3 length equals 12 residues. Germline V gene lookup returns CDR1 GTSNPN and CDR2 SVGIG (reference sequence). The CDR3 reads CAWSKQGSPLHF. The CDR3 DNA reads as TGTGCCTGGAGTAAGCAGGGTTCACCCCTCCACTTT.

The rearrangement links TRBV7-8 to TRBJ2-3, with 8 bases identical to TRBD2. CDR1 and CDR2 from the germline V gene are SGHVS and FQNEAQ. V dropped 5 bases and J dropped 0; count of bases not matched to a gene: 7. The CDR3 is 16 amino acids. The CDR3 sequence: CASSRRGGVSTDTQYF. The CDR3 DNA reads as TGTGCCAGCAGCCGCCGGGGGGGCGTCAGCACAGATACGCAGTATTTT.

The rearrangement links TRBV7-2 to TRBJ2-1; weak D call: TRBD1 (5 bases). The V end was cut by 7 bases, the J end by 9 bases, with 16 bases between. The CDR3 is made up of 13 amino acids. CDR1 is SGHTA, CDR2 FQGNSA, per germline. In DNA form, the CDR3 reads TGTGCCAGCACCCCCCGACAGCCCCTTGAGCAGTTCTTC. Protein sequence: CASTPRQPLEQFF. The full variable domain, in which reference TRBV7-2 and TRBJ2-1 provide the parts outside the CDR3, is GAGVSQSPSNKVTEKGKDVELRCDPISGHTALYWYRQSLGQGLEFLIYFQGNSAPDKSGLPSDRFSAERTGGSVSTLTIQRTQQEDSAVYLCASTPRQPLEQFFGPGTRLTVL.

The chain recombines TRBV28 with TRBJ1-1; TRBD1 aligns across 7 bases. Germline V gene sequence: CDR1 MDHEN, CDR2 SYDVKM. The CDR3 has 13 amino acids. V lost 6 bases to trimming and J lost 6 bases; unmatched junction nucleotides: 7. The chain's CDR3 is CASRMTGPPEAFF. CDR3 in DNA: TGTGCCAGCAGGATGACAGGGCCCCCTGAAGCTTTCTTT.

The chain has TRBV9 and TRBJ1-1; D gene uncertain. This CDR3 region has 15 residues. Germline values: CDR1 SGDLS, CDR2 YYNGEE. The ends were cut back, 0 bases at V and 0 bases at J, with 9 bases in the middle. CDR3 loop: CASSVGNLMNTEAFF. The CDR3 bases are TGTGCCAGCAGCGTAGGAAACCTCATGAACACTGAAGCTTTCTTT.

The chain combines TRBV12-3 or TRBV12-4 with TRBJ1-1; no reliable D call. The CDR3 sequence is 13 residues long. V shed 3 bases and J shed 3 bases, with 8 bases lying between them. The CDR3 DNA sequence: TGTGCCAGCAGTTTCAGCTCCCACACTGAAGCTTTCTTT. As protein: CASSFSSHTEAFF.